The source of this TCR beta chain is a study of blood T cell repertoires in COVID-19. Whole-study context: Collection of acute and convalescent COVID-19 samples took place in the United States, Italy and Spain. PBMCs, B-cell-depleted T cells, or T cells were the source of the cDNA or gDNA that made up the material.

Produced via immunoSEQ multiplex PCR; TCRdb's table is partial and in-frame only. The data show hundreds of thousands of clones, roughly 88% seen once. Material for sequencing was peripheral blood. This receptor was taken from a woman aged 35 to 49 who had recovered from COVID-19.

The CDR3 nucleotides are TGTGCCAGCACCGCCACAGGGATTCGCACTGAAGCTTTCTTT. Residues: CASTATGIRTEAFF. The chain combines TRBV2 with TRBJ1-1, with D possibly matching TRBD1 (6 bases). The germline V and J ends were trimmed by 7 bases and 4 bases, with 16 bases remaining between them. The length of the CDR3 is 14 residues. Germline V gene sequence: CDR1 SNHLY, CDR2 FYNNEI.